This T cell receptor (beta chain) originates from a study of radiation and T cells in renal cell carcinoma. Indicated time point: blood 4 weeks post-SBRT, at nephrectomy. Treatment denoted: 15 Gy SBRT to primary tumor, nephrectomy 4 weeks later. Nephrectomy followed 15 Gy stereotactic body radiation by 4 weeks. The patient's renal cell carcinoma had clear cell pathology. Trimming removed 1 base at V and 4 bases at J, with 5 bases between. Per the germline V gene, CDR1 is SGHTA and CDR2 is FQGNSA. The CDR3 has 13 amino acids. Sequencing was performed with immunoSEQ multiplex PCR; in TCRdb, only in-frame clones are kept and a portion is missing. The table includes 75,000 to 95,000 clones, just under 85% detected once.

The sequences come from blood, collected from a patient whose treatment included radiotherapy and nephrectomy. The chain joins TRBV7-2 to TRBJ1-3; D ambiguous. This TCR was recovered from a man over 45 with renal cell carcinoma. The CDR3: CASSLGWGNTIYF. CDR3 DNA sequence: TGTGCCAGCAGCTTAGGGTGGGGAAACACCATATATTTT.